The clone carrying this T cell receptor (beta chain) was seen only once. Its antigen is currently unknown. These data belong to a study of T cell responses to AZD1222 COVID-19 vaccine. Regarding the study as a whole: White British people made up most donors, females outnumbered males, and clonal diversity was possibly underestimated. Mapped onto spike, vaccine-associated CD4 TCRs spanned it and were dominant at 160-218 and 743-854.

The CDR3 runs to 13 residues. V was pared by 8 bases and J by 5 bases, with 4 bases of the junction left unmatched. Germline V lookup: CDR1 KGHSH, CDR2 LQKENI. Doses given second, at about 4 or about 12 weeks, were pooled. Profiling relied on immunoSEQ multiplex PCR, and the TCRdb table lists in-frame clones only, not all of them. The sample has about 150,000 clones; roughly nine tenths are singletons. The sequenced sample was peripheral blood, obtained 28 days after the second AZD1222 dose. The rearrangement joins TRBV18 to TRBJ2-5; 11 bases are shared with TRBD2. This sequence originates from an adult who received the AZD1222 COVID-19 vaccine. The CDR3 protein is CASLPSGRETQYF. The CDR3 bases are TGTGCCAGCCTTCCTAGCGGGAGGGAGACCCAGTACTTC. The full variable domain, its missing parts supplied by reference TRBV18 and TRBJ2-5, is NAGVMQNPRHLVRRRGQEARLRCSPMKGHSHVYWYRQLPEEGLKFMVYLQKENIIDESGMPKERFSAEFPKEGPSILRIQQVVRGDSAAYFCASLPSGRETQYFGPGTRLLVL.